Below are 19 T cell receptor beta chains sequenced from a single sample in a study of blood T cells in healthy people across ages. Alongside a J-beta primer mix, a sample-barcoded 5' primer served in a second PCR lasting roughly 6 to 12 cycles. TCRdb reanalysed the 5' RACE reads using MiXCR and keeps one entry per CDR3 protein. This table holds around 710,000 distinct CDR3 sequences, around 40% found once. Source material: blood. The receptors were sampled from a woman in her fifties or sixties in good health.

This chain links TRBV4-2 with TRBJ1-2, with D perhaps TRBD1 (5 bases). V lost 1 base, J lost 1 base, and 10 bases lay in between. The germline V gene has CDR1 LGHNA and CDR2 YNFKEQ. The CDR3 has 15 amino acids. The CDR3 nucleotides read TGTGCCAGCAGCCAAGTGACAGCCGATAACTATGGCTACACCTTC. It specifies CASSQVTADNYGYTF.

This clonotype appeared a few times. The chain links TRBV9 to TRBJ2-1; 9 nucleotides match TRBD2. V trimming: 2 bases; J trimming: 9 bases; junction bases outside the gene matches: 12. Germline V gene data show CDR1 as SGDLS and CDR2 as YYNGEE. This CDR3 contains 16 residues. The CDR3 DNA reads TGTGCCAGCAGCGTCCTAGGTGTAGCGGGAGTTTGTGAGCAGTTCTTC. This translates into CASSVLGVAGVCEQFF.

V usage is TRBV2 and J usage is TRBJ2-4; D possibly matches TRBD1 or TRBD2 (7 bases each). This CDR3 has 14 amino acids. The V gene's germline CDR1 is SNHLY and CDR2 FYNNEI. Trimming pared 11 bases from V and 9 bases from J, leaving 23 bases between. The CDR3 DNA reads TGTGCCTCCAAGGGGGCTAGCGGATCAAGCATTCAGTACTTC. It is translated as CASKGASGSSIQYF. The whole variable domain, remainder taken from reference TRBV2 and TRBJ2-4, is EPEVTQTPSHQVTQMGQEVILRCVPISNHLYFYWYRQILGQKVEFLVSFYNNEISEKSEIFDDQFSVERPDGSNFTLKIRSTKLEDSAMYFCASKGASGSSIQYFGAGTRLSVL.

V is TRBV20-1 and J is TRBJ1-6; no clear D. CDR1 and CDR2 from the germline V gene are DFQATT and SNEGSKA (reference sequence). Trimming took off 3 bases at V and 4 bases at J, with 22 bases between the two ends. This CDR3 is built from 18 residues. CDR3 region: CSARSNLGVPQYNSPLHF. DNA for the CDR3: TGCAGTGCTAGGAGCAATTTAGGCGTACCTCAATATAATTCACCCCTCCACTTT.

This rearrangement joins TRBV3-1 to TRBJ2-2, with 14 bases aligning to TRBD2. Germline V gives CDR1 LGHDT, CDR2 YNNKEL (reference sequence). V gave up 4 bases and J gave up 5 bases; unmatched junction bases: 12. The CDR3 has 19 amino acids. The CDR3 nucleotides read TGTGCCAGCAGCCCAAGCTCCTACTGGACTAGCGGGGGGACCGGGGAGCTGTTTTTT. It is translated as CASSPSSYWTSGGTGELFF.

As regards this clonotype: A clone one base away is much larger, so this may be a read error. This chain links TRBV6-2 or TRBV6-3 with TRBJ2-4, with D possibly being TRBD1 (6 bases). The end of the DNA fits TRBJ2-7 better, so the J call may be wrong. The CDR3 is 16 residues long. The V gene's germline CDR1 is MNHEY and CDR2 SVGEGT. CDR3 coding DNA: TGTGCCAGCTGTTACTCGGGCCGGGACAACAACTACGAGCAGTACTTC. It specifies CASCYSGRDNNYEQYF.

To note about this clonotype: It may be a read error: a sequence one base away is much more abundant. The chain uses TRBV20-1 and TRBJ2-7; D is uncertain. Trimming removed 6 bases from V and 0 bases from J, with 12 bases in between. This CDR3 is built from 13 residues. In germline, CDR1 is DFQATT, CDR2 SNEGSKA (reference sequence). CDR3 loop: CSAARPDSYEQYF. The CDR3 nucleotides are TGCAGTGCGGCGAGACCGGACTCCTACGAGCAGTACTTC.

The chain is built from TRBV3-1 and TRBJ2-7, with D unclear. Germline V CDR1 and CDR2: LGHDT, YNNKEL (reference sequence). Trimming shortened V by 0 bases and J by 0 bases, and 15 bases separated the two germline ends. This CDR3 contains 17 residues. This chain's CDR3 is CASSQEVAAYLSYEQYF. The CDR3 bases are TGTGCCAGCAGCCAAGAGGTTGCGGCGTACCTCTCCTACGAGCAGTACTTC.

CDR3 region: CSARLTGAVEKLFF. CDR3 DNA sequence: TGCAGTGCTAGGTTGACAGGGGCGGTTGAAAAACTGTTTTTT. V and J are TRBV20-1 and TRBJ1-4; 8 bases agree with TRBD1. Germline V gene data show CDR1 as DFQATT and CDR2 as SNEGSKA (reference sequence). The length of the CDR3 is 14 residues. V dropped 3 bases and J dropped 7; count of bases not matched to a gene: 7.

The chain employs TRBV9 and TRBJ2-5; D remains ambiguous. The CDR3 covers 15 residues. Germline V gene lookup returns CDR1 SGDLS and CDR2 YYNGEE. The ends were cut back, 3 bases at V and 0 bases at J, with 12 bases in the middle. CDR3 sequence reads: CASSDQQWYQETQYF. CDR3 bases: TGTGCCAGCAGCGACCAACAGTGGTACCAAGAGACCCAGTACTTC. The full variable domain, in which reference TRBV9 and TRBJ2-5 provide the parts outside the CDR3, is DSGVTQTPKHLITATGQRVTLRCSPRSGDLSVYWYQQSLDQGLQFLIQYYNGEERAKGNILERFSAQQFPDLHSELNLSSLELGDSALYFCASSDQQWYQETQYFGPGTRLLVL.

The V gene is TRBV29-1, the J gene TRBJ2-7; D is perhaps TRBD2 (7 bases). In germline, CDR1 is SQVTM, CDR2 ANQGSEA. V dropped 5 bases and J dropped 7 bases, with 21 bases sitting between them. The CDR3 covers 14 residues. CDR3 region: CSVSRGGALGEQYF. In nucleotides, the CDR3 is TGCAGCGTTTCCCGAGGGGGGGCACTCGGGGAGCAGTACTTC.

This clonotype showed up many times. The rearrangement joins TRBV12-3 or TRBV12-4 to TRBJ1-2; the match to TRBD1 covers 9 bases. The CDR3 runs to 13 residues. Trimming removed 6 bases from V and 2 bases from J; junction bases left unmatched: 1. The CDR3 region has the DNA TGTGCCAGCAGGGACAGGGGCAACTATGGCTACACCTTC. It yields the protein CASRDRGNYGYTF.

This clonotype was detected a few times. This sequence joins TRBV5-1 and TRBJ1-1; 10 nucleotides agree with TRBD1. J lost 1 base, V lost 6 bases, and 6 bases had no gene match. Germline CDR1 reads SGHRS; CDR2 reads YFSETQ. The CDR3 runs 15 residues. The CDR3 DNA is TGCGCCAGCACCACGACAGGGGGCTCGAACACTGAAGCTTTCTTT. Its translation: CASTTTGGSNTEAFF.

CDR3 amino acids: CASSGSSGGGPGNEQFF. CDR3 bases: TGTGCCAGCAGCGGCTCCAGCGGGGGGGGACCTGGGAATGAGCAGTTCTTC. The chain couples TRBV9 to TRBJ2-1; TRBD2 agrees at 10 bases. The CDR3 loop spans 17 amino acids. Germline CDR1 SGDLS, CDR2 YYNGEE. V dropped 3 bases and J dropped 7; count of bases not matched to a gene: 13.

This chain joins TRBV7-9 and TRBJ2-5; D unresolved. The CDR3 runs 11 residues. V was clipped by 7 bases and J by 3 bases, with 6 bases between them. The germline V gene has CDR1 SEHNR and CDR2 FQNEAQ (reference sequence). The CDR3 bases are TGTGCCAGCATCCAAGAAGAGACCCAGTACTTC. This codes for CASIQEETQYF.

DNA of the CDR3: TGTGCCATCAGGGAGGACAGGGGACGCTACAATGAGCAGTACTTC. It encodes CAIREDRGRYNEQYF. V usage is TRBV10-3 and J usage is TRBJ2-1; the match to TRBD1 covers 9 bases. The J call is doubtful: the DNA matches TRBJ2-7 better. From germline, CDR1 is ENHRY and CDR2 SYGVKD. This CDR3 is built from 15 residues.

This chain uses TRBV11-2 with TRBJ2-5; tentative D call: TRBD1 (5 bases). Trimming removed 1 base from V and 5 bases from J, with 20 bases in between. The CDR3 is 17 amino acids. CDR1 is SGHAT and CDR2 is FQNNGV in the germline V gene. The CDR3 bases are TGTGCCAGCAGCTTAGCGGTCAGGGAAGGAACGAAGGAGACCCAGTACTTC. This translates into CASSLAVREGTKETQYF.

This chain uses TRBV6-5 with TRBJ1-1, with no clear D. Germline loops: CDR1 MNHEY, CDR2 SVGAGI. The CDR3 length is 11 residues. Trimming took off 6 bases at V and 4 bases at J, with 6 bases between the two ends. CDR3 protein: CASSQFTEAFF. The CDR3 bases are TGTGCCAGCAGCCAGTTCACTGAAGCTTTCTTT.

A note on this clonotype: One end of the junction varies from germline; a read error may be responsible. The chain is built from TRBV28 and TRBJ2-6; the match to TRBD1 covers 7 bases. The CDR3 covers 15 residues. The germline V gene encodes CDR1 MDHEN and CDR2 SYDVKM. The CDR3 reads CASSRDSSGASVLTF. The DNA of the CDR3 is TGTGCCAGCAGTCGGGACAGCTCTGGGGCCAGCGTCCTGACTTTC.